These 8 T cell receptor beta chains were all obtained from the same sample, sequenced in a study of blood T cell repertoires in COVID-19. The assay was immunoSEQ multiplex PCR, and TCRdb's table has in-frame clones only and misses some. The sample consists of about 120,000 clones, about 70% of them appearing once. Sequencing used peripheral blood. Receptor source: a man between 60 and 75 years old with acute or convalescent COVID-19.

The chain uses TRBV28 and TRBJ1-1; TRBD1 agrees at 8 bases. This CDR3 has 11 residues. J gave up 8 bases and V 6 bases, and 2 bases lay outside the gene matches. Germline assignment: CDR1 MDHEN and CDR2 SYDVKM. CDR3: CASRDRDEAFF. The CDR3 coding sequence is TGTGCCAGCAGGGACAGGGACGAAGCTTTCTTT. The full variable domain, with the rest looked up from reference TRBV28 and TRBJ1-1, is DVKVTQSSRYLVKRTGEKVFLECVQDMDHENMFWYRQDPGLGLRLIYFSYDVKMKEKGDIPEGYSVSREKKERFSLILESASTNQTSMYLCASRDRDEAFFGQGTRLTVV.

For this clone: The identical CDR3 is also encoded by other nucleotide sequences in the sample. This CDR3 is CASNAGQGSTDTQYF. CDR3 nucleotide sequence: TGTGCCAGCAACGCAGGACAGGGAAGCACAGATACGCAGTATTTT. This sequence joins TRBV3-1 (or the pseudogene TRBV3-2) and TRBJ2-3; 8 positions agree with TRBD1. This CDR3 has 15 amino acids. In germline, CDR1 is LGHDT, CDR2 YNNKEL (reference sequence). With V trimmed by 7 bases and J by 0 bases, 6 bases remained unmatched.

The rearrangement joins TRBV19 to TRBJ1-1; D is uncertain. The germline V gene encodes CDR1 LNHDA and CDR2 SQIVND (reference sequence). Trimming pared 3 bases from V and 1 base from J, leaving 12 bases between. The CDR3 loop spans 15 amino acids. CDR3: CASSIDLAWNTEAFF. CDR3 DNA: TGTGCCAGTAGTATCGACTTAGCTTGGAACACTGAAGCTTTCTTT. Variable domain in full (rest from reference TRBV19 and TRBJ1-1): DGGITQSPKYLFRKEGQNVTLSCEQNLNHDAMYWYRQDPGQGLRLIYYSQIVNDFQKGDIAEGYSVSREKKESFPLTVTSAQKNPTAFYLCASSIDLAWNTEAFFGQGTRLTVV.

Comment on this clone: Other nucleotide sequences in the sample specify the same CDR3. The V and J genes are TRBV20-1 and TRBJ2-7; no reliable D call. CDR1 is DFQATT, CDR2 SNEGSKA, per germline (reference sequence). V dropped 3 bases and J dropped 3 bases, with 6 bases sitting between them. This CDR3 is built from 11 residues. The CDR3 loop reads CSARAGYEQYF. The CDR3 DNA is TGCAGTGCTAGGGCAGGCTACGAGCAGTACTTC.

V gene TRBV10-3 combines with J gene TRBJ1-3; 10 bases align to TRBD1. This CDR3 region has 14 residues. In germline, CDR1 is ENHRY, CDR2 SYGVKD. After removal of 10 bases from V and 1 base from J, the junction contained 4 bases not matched to a gene. For the CDR3, the DNA is TGTGCCACCTCGGACAGGGGGTCTGGAAACACCATATATTTT. It translates to CATSDRGSGNTIYF.

This clone was seen more than once but under ten times. V is TRBV14 and J is TRBJ2-3, with 10 bases identical to TRBD1. Germline lookup yields CDR1 SGHDN and CDR2 FVKESK. Trimming took 4 bases from V and 5 from J; bases not matched to a gene: 6. The CDR3 runs 15 residues. CDR3 in amino acids: CASSRQGAIGDTQYF. CDR3 sequence (DNA): TGTGCCAGCAGCCGACAGGGGGCGATCGGAGATACGCAGTATTTT.

This chain connects TRBV7-3 to TRBJ2-4, with no clear D. Trimming stripped 3 bases from V and 8 bases from J, with 11 bases between. CDR1 SGHTA and CDR2 FQGTGA come from the germline V gene. The CDR3 is made up of 13 amino acids. The CDR3 sequence: CASSFSLGDIQYF. CDR3 sequence (DNA): TGTGCCAGCAGCTTTAGTCTAGGTGACATTCAGTACTTC.

CDR3 amino acids: CATSEGWTGSKAFF. CDR3 nucleotide sequence: TGTGCCACCAGTGAGGGCTGGACAGGGTCTAAAGCTTTCTTT. The genes are TRBV24-1 and TRBJ1-1; TRBD1 matches 8 bases. The CDR3 is 14 residues long. CDR1 is KGHDR, CDR2 SFDVKD, per germline. The J segment lost 9 bases and the V segment lost 4 bases, leaving 9 bases of the junction unmatched.